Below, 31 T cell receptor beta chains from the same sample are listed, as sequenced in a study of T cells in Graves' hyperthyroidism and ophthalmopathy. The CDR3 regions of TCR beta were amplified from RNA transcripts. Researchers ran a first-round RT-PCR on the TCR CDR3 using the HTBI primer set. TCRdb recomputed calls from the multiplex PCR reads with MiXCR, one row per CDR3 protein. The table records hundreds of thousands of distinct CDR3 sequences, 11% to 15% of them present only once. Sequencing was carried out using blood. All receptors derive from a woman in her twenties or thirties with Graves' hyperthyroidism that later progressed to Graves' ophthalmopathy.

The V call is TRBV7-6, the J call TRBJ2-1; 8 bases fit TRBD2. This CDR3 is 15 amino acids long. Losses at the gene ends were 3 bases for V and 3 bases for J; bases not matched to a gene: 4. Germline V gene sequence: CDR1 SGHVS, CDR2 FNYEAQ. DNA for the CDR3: TGTGCCAGCAGCTTTCCGGGAGGGGACTACAATGAGCAGTTCTTC. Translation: CASSFPGGDYNEQFF.

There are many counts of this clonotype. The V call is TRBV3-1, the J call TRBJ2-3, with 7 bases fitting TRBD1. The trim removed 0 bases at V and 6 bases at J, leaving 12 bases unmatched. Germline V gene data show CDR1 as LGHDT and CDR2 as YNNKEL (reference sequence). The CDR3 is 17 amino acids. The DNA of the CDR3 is TGTGCCAGCAGCCAAGACGTCGTCGGGGTCAGGGGGGATACGCAGTATTTT. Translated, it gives CASSQDVVGVRGDTQYF.

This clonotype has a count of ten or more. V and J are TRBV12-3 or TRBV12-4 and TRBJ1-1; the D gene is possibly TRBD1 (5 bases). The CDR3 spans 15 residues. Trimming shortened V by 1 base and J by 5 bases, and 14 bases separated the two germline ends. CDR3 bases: TGTGCCAGCAGTTTAGATGAGGGGCAGAGTACTGAAGCTTTCTTT. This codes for CASSLDEGQSTEAFF.

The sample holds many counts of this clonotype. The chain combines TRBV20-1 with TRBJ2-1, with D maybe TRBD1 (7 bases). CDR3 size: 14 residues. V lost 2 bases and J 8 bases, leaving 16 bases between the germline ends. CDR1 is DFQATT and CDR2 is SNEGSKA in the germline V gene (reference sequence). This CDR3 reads CSARRPGGGDEQFF. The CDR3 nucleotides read TGCAGTGCTAGAAGGCCAGGGGGAGGCGATGAGCAGTTCTTC.

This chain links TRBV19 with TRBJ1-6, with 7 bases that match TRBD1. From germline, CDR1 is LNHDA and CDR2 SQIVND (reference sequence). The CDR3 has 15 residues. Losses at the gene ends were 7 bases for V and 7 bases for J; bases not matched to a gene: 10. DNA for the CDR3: TGTGCCAGTAAGGAGACAGGGACGCAGAATTCACCCCTCCACTTT. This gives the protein CASKETGTQNSPLHF.

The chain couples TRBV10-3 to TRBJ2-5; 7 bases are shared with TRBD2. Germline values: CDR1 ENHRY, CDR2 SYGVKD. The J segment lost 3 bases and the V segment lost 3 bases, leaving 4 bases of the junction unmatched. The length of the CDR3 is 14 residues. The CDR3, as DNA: TGTGCCATCAGTGATTTGGGGGGGAAAGAGACCCAGTACTTC. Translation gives CAISDLGGKETQYF.

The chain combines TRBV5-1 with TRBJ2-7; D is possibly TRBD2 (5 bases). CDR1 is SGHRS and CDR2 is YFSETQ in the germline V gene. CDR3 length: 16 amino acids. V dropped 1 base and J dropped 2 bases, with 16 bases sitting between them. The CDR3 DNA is TGCGCCAGCAGCTTGTATTTGTCGGGGTCAACCTACGAGCAGTACTTC. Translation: CASSLYLSGSTYEQYF.

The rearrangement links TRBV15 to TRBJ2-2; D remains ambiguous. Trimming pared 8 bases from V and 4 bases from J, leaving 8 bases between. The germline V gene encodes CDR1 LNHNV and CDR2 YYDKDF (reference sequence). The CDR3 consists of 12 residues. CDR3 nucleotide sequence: TGTGCCACCCTAACAAGCACCGGGGAGCTGTTTTTT. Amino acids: CATLTSTGELFF.

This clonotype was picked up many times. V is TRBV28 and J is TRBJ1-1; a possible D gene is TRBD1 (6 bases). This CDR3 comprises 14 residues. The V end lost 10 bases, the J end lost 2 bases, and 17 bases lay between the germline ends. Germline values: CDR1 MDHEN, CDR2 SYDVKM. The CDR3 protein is CATQTGGGNTEAFF. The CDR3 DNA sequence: TGTGCCACCCAAACGGGAGGGGGAAACACTGAAGCTTTCTTT.

The CDR3, as DNA: TGTGCCAGCAGCCTTATACCAACGGGAACAGGGAATCAGCCCCAGCATTTT. Its translation is CASSLIPTGTGNQPQHF. The chain joins TRBV7-9 to TRBJ1-5, with a weak D call TRBD1 (6 bases). V was trimmed by 5 bases and J by 4 bases, leaving 21 bases between them. Per the germline V gene, CDR1 is SEHNR and CDR2 is FQNEAQ (reference sequence). The CDR3 is made up of 17 amino acids.

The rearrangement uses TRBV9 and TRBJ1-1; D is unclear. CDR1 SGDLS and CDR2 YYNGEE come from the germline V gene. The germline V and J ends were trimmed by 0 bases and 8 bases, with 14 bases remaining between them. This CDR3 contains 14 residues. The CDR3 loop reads CASSVVGGSREAFF. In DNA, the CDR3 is TGTGCCAGCAGCGTAGTCGGAGGATCTAGAGAAGCTTTCTTT. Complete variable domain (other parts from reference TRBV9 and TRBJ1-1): DSGVTQTPKHLITATGQRVTLRCSPRSGDLSVYWYQQSLDQGLQFLIQYYNGEERAKGNILERFSAQQFPDLHSELNLSSLELGDSALYFCASSVVGGSREAFFGQGTRLTVV.

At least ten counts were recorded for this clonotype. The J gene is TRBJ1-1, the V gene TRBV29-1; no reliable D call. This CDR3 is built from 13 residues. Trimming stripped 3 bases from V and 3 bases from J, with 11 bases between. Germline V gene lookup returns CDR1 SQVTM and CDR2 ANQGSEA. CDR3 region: CSVDNGEYTEAFF. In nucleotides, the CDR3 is TGCAGCGTTGATAATGGAGAGTACACTGAAGCTTTCTTT.

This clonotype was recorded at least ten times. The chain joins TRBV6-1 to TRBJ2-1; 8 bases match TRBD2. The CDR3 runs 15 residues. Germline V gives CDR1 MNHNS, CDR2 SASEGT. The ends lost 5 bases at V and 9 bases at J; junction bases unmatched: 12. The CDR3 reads CASSRPGTSPAEQFF. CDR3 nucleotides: TGTGCCAGCAGTAGACCCGGGACTAGTCCTGCTGAGCAGTTCTTC.

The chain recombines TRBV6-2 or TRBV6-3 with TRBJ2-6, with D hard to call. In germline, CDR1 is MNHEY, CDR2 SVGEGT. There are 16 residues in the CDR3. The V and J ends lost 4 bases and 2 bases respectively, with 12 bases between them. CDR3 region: CASSFSGDPGANVLTF. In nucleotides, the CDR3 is TGTGCCAGCAGTTTCAGTGGCGACCCTGGGGCCAACGTCCTGACTTTC.

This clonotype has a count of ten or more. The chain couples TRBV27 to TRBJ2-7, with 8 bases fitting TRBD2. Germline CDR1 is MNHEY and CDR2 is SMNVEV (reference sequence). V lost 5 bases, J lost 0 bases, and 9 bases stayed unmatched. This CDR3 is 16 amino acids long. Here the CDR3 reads CASSPSAGESSYEQYF. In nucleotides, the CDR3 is TGTGCCAGCAGTCCTTCAGCGGGAGAGAGCTCCTACGAGCAGTACTTC.

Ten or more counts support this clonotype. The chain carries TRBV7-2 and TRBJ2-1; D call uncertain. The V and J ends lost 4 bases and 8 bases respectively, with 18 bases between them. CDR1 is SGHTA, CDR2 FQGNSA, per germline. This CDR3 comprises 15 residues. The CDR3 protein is CASSSVVAYLDEQFF. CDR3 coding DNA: TGTGCCAGCAGCTCCGTGGTAGCTTACCTCGATGAGCAGTTCTTC.

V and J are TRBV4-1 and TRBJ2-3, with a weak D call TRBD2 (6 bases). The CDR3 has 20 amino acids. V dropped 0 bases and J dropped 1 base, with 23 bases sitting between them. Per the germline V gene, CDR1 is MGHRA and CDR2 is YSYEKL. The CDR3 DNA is TGCGCCAGCAGCCAAGAGGGGGAGGCTGGCTCTCCAGACGGCACAGATACGCAGTATTTT. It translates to CASSQEGEAGSPDGTDTQYF.

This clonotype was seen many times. In nucleotides, the CDR3 is TGTGCCAGCAGTTACGCGCAGGGGAAAGGAAACACCATATATTTT. As protein: CASSYAQGKGNTIYF. The rearrangement joins TRBV6-5 to TRBJ1-3; the D gene is possibly TRBD1 (6 bases). CDR1 is MNHEY, CDR2 SVGAGI, per germline. V lost 2 bases and J 4 bases, leaving 12 bases between the germline ends. The CDR3 loop spans 15 amino acids.

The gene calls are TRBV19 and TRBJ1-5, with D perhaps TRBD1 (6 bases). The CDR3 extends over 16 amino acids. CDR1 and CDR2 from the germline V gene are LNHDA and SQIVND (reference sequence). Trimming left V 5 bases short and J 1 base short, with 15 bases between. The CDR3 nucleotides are TGTGCCAGTAGTGACCCCGAACAGGGAAGCAATCAGCCCCAGCATTTT. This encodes CASSDPEQGSNQPQHF. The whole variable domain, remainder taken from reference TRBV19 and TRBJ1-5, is DGGITQSPKYLFRKEGQNVTLSCEQNLNHDAMYWYRQDPGQGLRLIYYSQIVNDFQKGDIAEGYSVSREKKESFPLTVTSAQKNPTAFYLCASSDPEQGSNQPQHFGDGTRLSIL.

CDR3 sequence reads: CASISGTGDTEAFF. For the CDR3, the DNA is TGTGCCAGCATATCCGGGACAGGGGACACTGAAGCTTTCTTT. This sequence joins TRBV12-3 or TRBV12-4 and TRBJ1-1, with TRBD1 identical over 10 bases. The CDR3 is 14 residues long. V gave up 7 bases and J gave up 3 bases; unmatched junction bases: 5.

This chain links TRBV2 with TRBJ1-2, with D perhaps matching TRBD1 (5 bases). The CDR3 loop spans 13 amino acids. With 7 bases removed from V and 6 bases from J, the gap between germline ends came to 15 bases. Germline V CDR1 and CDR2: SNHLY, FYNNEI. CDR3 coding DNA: TGTGCCAGCACGTCCGGCAGGGTTAATGGCTACACCTTC. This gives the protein CASTSGRVNGYTF. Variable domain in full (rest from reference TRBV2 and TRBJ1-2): EPEVTQTPSHQVTQMGQEVILRCVPISNHLYFYWYRQILGQKVEFLVSFYNNEISEKSEIFDDQFSVERPDGSNFTLKIRSTKLEDSAMYFCASTSGRVNGYTFGSGTRLTVV.

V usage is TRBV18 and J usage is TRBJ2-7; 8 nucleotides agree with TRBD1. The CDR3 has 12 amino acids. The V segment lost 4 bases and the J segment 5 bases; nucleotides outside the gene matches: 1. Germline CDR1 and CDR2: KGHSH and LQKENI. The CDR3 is CASSQTGDEQYF. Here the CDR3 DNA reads TGTGCCAGCTCACAGACAGGGGACGAGCAGTACTTC. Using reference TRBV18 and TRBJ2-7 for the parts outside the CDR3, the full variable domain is NAGVMQNPRHLVRRRGQEARLRCSPMKGHSHVYWYRQLPEEGLKFMVYLQKENIIDESGMPKERFSAEFPKEGPSILRIQQVVRGDSAAYFCASSQTGDEQYFGPGTRLTVT.

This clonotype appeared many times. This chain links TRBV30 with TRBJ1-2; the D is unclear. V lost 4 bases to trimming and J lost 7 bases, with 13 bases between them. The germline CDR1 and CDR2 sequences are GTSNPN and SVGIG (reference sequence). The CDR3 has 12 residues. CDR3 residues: CAWTTRATGYTF. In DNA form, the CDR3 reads TGTGCCTGGACCACGAGAGCTACTGGCTACACCTTC.

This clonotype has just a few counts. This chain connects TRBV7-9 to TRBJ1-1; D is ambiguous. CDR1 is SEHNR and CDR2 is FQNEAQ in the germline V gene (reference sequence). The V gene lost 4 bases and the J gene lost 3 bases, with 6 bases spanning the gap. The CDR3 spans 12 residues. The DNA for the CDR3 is TGTGCCAGCAGCTCACAGTACACTGAAGCTTTCTTT. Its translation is CASSSQYTEAFF.

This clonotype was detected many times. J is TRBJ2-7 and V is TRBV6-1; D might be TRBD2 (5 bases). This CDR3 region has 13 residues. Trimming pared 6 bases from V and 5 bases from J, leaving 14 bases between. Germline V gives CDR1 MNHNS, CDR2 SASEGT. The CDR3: CASSPMDFHEQYF. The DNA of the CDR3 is TGTGCCAGCAGCCCCATGGACTTCCACGAGCAGTACTTC.

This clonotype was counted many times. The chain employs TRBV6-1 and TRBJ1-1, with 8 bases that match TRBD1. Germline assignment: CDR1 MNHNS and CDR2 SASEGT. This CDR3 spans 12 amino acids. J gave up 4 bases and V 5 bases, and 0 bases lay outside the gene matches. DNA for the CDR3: TGTGCCAGCAGTACAGGGGGCACTGAAGCTTTCTTT. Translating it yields CASSTGGTEAFF.

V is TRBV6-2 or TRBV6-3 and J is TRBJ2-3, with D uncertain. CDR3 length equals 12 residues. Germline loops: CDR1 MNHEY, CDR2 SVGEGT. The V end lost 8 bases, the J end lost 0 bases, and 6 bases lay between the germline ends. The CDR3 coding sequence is TGTGCCAGCGAAAGTAGCACAGATACGCAGTATTTT. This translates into CASESSTDTQYF.

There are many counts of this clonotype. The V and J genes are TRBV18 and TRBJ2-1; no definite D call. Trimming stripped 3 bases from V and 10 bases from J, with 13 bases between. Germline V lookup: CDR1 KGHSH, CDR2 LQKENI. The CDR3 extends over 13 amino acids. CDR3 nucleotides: TGTGCCAGCTCACCCTCCCCTGAACGGGAGCAGTTCTTC. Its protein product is CASSPSPEREQFF.

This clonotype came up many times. The CDR3 DNA reads as TGTGCCAGCAGTGTCGGGGGGCAGTGGTTGGACACTGAAGCTTTCTTT. Amino acid sequence: CASSVGGQWLDTEAFF. The chain recombines TRBV2 with TRBJ1-1; possible D gene TRBD1, 6 bases. The CDR3 spans 16 residues. V lost 4 bases, J lost 3 bases, and 18 bases lay in between. Germline CDR1 and CDR2: SNHLY and FYNNEI.

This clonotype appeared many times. The CDR3 DNA is TGTGCCAGCAGTTTCAGCTCAGATACGCAGTATTTT. Amino acids: CASSFSSDTQYF. This rearrangement joins TRBV27 to TRBJ2-3; D gene unclear. The germline V gene has CDR1 MNHEY and CDR2 SMNVEV (reference sequence). The CDR3 consists of 12 residues. V lost 3 bases and J lost 4, with 5 bases in between.

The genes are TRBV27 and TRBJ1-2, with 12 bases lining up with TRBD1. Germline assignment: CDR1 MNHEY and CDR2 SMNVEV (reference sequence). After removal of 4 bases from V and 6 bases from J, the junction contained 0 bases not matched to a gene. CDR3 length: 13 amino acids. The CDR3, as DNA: TGTGCCAGCAGTTGGGACAGGGGGCATGGCTACACCTTC. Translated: CASSWDRGHGYTF.